The entry that follows covers one T cell receptor beta chain sequence. Its antigen is currently unknown. These data are taken from a study of identical twins. Study-wide results and limits: Invariant T cells like MAIT and iNKT could partly confound the zero-insertion analyses.

TCRdb itself ran the 5' RACE reads through MiXCR, one entry per CDR3 protein. The sample lists about 330,000 distinct CDR3 sequences, 10% to 15% occurring once. This same sample was also taken into another study, of yellow fever vaccine responses in identical twins.

The clonotype comes from a young woman in good health. The sequenced sample was CD8+ T cells sorted from blood.

CDR3 in amino acids: CASSSDSGGDGYTF. In DNA form, the CDR3 reads TGTGCCAGCAGCTCCGACTCAGGAGGGGATGGCTACACCTTC. This chain joins TRBV7-2 and TRBJ1-2; tentatively, D is TRBD1 (5 bases). This CDR3 comprises 14 residues. The germline gives CDR1 SGHTA, CDR2 FQGNSA. With 4 bases removed from V and 6 bases from J, the gap between germline ends came to 15 bases. The variable domain in full, with the rest retrieved from reference TRBV7-2 and TRBJ1-2, is GAGVSQSPSNKVTEKGKDVELRCDPISGHTALYWYRQSLGQGLEFLIYFQGNSAPDKSGLPSDRFSAERTGGSVSTLTIQRTQQEDSAVYLCASSSDSGGDGYTFGSGTRLTVV.